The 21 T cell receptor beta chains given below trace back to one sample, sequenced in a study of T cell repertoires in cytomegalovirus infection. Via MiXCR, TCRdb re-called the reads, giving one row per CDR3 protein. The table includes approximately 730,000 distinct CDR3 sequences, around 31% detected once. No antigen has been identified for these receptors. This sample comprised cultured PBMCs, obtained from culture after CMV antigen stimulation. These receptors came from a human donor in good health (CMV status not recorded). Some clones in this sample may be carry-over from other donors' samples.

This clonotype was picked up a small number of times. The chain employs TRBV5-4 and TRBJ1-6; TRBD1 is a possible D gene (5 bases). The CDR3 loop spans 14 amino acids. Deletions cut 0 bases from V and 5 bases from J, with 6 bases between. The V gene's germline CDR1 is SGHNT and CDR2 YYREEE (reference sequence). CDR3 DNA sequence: TGTGCCAGCAGCTTGGAAGGGGATAATTCACCCCTCCACTTT. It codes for CASSLEGDNSPLHF.

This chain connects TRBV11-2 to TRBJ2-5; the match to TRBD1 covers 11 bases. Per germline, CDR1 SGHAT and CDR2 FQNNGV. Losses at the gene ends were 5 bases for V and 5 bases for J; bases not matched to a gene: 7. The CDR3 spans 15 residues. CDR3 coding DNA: TGTGCCAGCAGCCCGGACAGGGGGCTTGCGGAGACCCAGTACTTC. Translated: CASSPDRGLAETQYF. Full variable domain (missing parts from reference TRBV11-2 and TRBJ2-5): EAGVAQSPRYKIIEKRQSVAFWCNPISGHATLYWYQQILGQGPKLLIQFQNNGVVDDSQLPKDRFSAERLKGVDSTLKIQPAKLEDSAVYLCASSPDRGLAETQYFGPGTRLLVL.

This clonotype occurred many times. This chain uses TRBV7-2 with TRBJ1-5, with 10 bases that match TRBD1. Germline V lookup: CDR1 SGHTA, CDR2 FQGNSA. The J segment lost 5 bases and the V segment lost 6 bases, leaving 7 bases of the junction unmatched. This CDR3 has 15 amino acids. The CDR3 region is CASRRTGGFDQPQHF. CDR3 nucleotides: TGTGCCAGCAGACGGACAGGGGGGTTCGATCAGCCCCAGCATTTT.

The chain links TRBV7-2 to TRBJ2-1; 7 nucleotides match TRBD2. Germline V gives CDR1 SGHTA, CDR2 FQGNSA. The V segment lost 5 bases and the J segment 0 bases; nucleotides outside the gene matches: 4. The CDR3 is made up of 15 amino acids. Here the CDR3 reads CASSGPGGSYNEQFF. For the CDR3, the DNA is TGTGCCAGCAGCGGACCGGGGGGCTCCTACAATGAGCAGTTCTTC. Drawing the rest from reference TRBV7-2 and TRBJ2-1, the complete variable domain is GAGVSQSPSNKVTEKGKDVELRCDPISGHTALYWYRQSLGQGLEFLIYFQGNSAPDKSGLPSDRFSAERTGGSVSTLTIQRTQQEDSAVYLCASSGPGGSYNEQFFGPGTRLTVL.

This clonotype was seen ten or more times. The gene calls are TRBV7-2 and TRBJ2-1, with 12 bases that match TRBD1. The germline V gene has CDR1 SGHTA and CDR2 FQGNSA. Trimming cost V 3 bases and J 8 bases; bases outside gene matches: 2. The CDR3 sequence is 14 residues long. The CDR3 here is CASSLGQGAYEQFF. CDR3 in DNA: TGTGCCAGCAGCTTGGGACAGGGGGCCTATGAGCAGTTCTTC.

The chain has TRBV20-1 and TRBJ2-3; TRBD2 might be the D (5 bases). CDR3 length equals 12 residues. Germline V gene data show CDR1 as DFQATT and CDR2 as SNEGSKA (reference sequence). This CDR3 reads CSKAGITDTQYF. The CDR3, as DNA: TGCAGCAAGGCGGGTATCACAGATACGCAGTATTTT.

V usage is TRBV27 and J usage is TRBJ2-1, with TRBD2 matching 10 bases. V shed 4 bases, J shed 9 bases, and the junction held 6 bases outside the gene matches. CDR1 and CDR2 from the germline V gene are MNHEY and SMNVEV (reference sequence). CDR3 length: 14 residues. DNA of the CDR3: TGTGCCAGCAGTTCGGGACTAGCGACTCGTGAGCAGTTCTTC. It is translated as CASSSGLATREQFF.

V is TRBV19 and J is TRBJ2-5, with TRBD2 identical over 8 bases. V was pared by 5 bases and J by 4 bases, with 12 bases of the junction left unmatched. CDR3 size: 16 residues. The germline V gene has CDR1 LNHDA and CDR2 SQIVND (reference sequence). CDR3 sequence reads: CASSPWGQTSVETQYF. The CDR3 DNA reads TGTGCCAGTAGTCCCTGGGGGCAGACTAGCGTAGAGACCCAGTACTTC.

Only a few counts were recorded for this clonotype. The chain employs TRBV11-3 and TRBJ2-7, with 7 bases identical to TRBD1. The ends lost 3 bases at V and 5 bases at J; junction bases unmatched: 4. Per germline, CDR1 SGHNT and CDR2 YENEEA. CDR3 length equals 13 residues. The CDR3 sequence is CASSLGQRHEQYF. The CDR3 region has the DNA TGTGCCAGCAGCTTGGGACAGCGACACGAGCAGTACTTC.

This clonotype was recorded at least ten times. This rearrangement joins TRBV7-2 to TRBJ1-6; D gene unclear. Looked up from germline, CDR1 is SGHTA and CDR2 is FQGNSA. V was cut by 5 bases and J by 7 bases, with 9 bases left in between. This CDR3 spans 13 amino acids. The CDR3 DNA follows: TGTGCCAGCAGCCTCCGGGGAAATTCACCCCTCCACTTT. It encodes CASSLRGNSPLHF.

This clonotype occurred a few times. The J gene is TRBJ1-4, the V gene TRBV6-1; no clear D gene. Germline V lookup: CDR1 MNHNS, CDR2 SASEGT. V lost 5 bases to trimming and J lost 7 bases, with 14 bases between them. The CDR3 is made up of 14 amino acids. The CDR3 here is CASSTPRGSEKLFF. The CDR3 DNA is TGTGCCAGCAGTACCCCCCGAGGGTCTGAAAAACTGTTTTTT.

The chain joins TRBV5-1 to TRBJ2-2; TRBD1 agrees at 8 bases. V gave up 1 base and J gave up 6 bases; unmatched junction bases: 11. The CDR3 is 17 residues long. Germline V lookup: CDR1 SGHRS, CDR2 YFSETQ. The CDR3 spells CASSLMTGDALPGELFF. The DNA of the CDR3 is TGCGCCAGCAGCTTGATGACAGGGGACGCCTTGCCCGGGGAGCTGTTTTTT.

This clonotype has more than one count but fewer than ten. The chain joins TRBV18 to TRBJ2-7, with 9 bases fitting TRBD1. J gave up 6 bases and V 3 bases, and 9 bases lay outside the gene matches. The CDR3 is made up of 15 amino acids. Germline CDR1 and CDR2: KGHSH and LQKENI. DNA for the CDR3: TGTGCCAGCTCACCTCAGGGGACAGGGCTCAGCGAGCAGTACTTC. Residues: CASSPQGTGLSEQYF.

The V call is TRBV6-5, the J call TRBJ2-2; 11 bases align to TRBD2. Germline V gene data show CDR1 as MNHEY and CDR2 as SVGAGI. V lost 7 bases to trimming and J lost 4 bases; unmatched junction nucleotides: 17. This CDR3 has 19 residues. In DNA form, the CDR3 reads TGTGCCAGCATAGGGTCTGGTAGCGGGAGGGCCGGGGGCACCGGGGAGCTGTTTTTT. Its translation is CASIGSGSGRAGGTGELFF.

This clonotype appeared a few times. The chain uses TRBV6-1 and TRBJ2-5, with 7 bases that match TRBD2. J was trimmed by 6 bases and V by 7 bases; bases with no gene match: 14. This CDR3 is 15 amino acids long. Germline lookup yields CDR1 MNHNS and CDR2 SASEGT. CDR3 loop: CASTIQWGGLKTQYF. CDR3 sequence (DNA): TGTGCCAGCACCATCCAGTGGGGGGGTTTGAAGACCCAGTACTTC.

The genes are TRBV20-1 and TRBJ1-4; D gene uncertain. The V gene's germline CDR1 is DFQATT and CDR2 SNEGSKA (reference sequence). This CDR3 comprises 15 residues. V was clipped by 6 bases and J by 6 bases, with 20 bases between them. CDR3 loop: CSAPGTVYHYEKLFF. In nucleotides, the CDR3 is TGCAGTGCCCCTGGTACCGTCTATCATTATGAAAAACTGTTTTTT.

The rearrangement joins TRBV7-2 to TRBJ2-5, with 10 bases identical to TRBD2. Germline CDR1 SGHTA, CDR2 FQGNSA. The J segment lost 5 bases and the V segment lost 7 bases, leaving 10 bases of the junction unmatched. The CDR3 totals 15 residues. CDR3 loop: CASTPSGGAGETQYF. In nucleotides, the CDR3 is TGTGCCAGCACCCCCAGCGGGGGGGCGGGGGAGACCCAGTACTTC.

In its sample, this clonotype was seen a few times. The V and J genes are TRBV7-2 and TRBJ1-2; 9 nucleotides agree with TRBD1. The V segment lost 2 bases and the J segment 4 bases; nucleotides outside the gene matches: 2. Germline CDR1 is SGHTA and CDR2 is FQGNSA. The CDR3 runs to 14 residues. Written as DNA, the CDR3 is TGTGCCAGCAGCTTAACGGACAGGGGCTATGGCTACACCTTC. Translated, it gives CASSLTDRGYGYTF.

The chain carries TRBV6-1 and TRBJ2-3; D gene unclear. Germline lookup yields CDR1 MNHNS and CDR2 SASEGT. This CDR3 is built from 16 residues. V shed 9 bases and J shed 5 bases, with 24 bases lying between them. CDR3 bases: TGTGCCAGTAGTTTTCTAGTGGGCAGGACGGGAGATACGCAGTATTTT. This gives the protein CASSFLVGRTGDTQYF.

The CDR3 sequence is CASSLGWGSGSPLHF. In DNA, the CDR3 is TGTGCCAGCAGCTTAGGATGGGGCAGTGGTTCACCCCTCCACTTT. This sequence joins TRBV7-8 and TRBJ1-6, with D maybe TRBD1 (5 bases). The CDR3 extends over 15 amino acids. The V end was cut by 1 base, the J end by 9 bases, with 13 bases between. Germline V gives CDR1 SGHVS, CDR2 FQNEAQ.

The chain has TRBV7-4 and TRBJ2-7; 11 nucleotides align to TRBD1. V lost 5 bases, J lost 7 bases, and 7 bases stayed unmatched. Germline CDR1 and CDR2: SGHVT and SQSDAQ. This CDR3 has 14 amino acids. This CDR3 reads CASSRGQGACEQYF. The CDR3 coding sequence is TGTGCCAGCAGCCGAGGACAGGGGGCGTGTGAGCAGTACTTC.